Listed here are 18 T cell receptor beta chains from one sample, sequenced in a study of shared clonotypes between healthy human individuals. Libraries were prepared by immunoSEQ multiplex PCR; TCRdb keeps only in-frame clonotypes and omits some of them. Among around 2.5 million clones listed, roughly 93% were seen once. Sequencing input: naive CD4+ T cells from PBMCs. Sample subset: CD45RA+ positively selected. All receptors derive from a young man in good health. Some clones in this sample may be carry-over from other donors' samples.

This sequence joins TRBV19 and TRBJ2-7; D is possibly TRBD1 (6 bases). The CDR3 covers 14 residues. V lost 5 bases and J lost 2, with 13 bases in between. CDR1 and CDR2 (germline): LNHDA, SQIVND (reference sequence). The CDR3 DNA is TGTGCCAGTAGTTTGATGGACAGCCCCTACGAGCAGTACTTC. Translating gives CASSLMDSPYEQYF.

The gene calls are TRBV7-2 and TRBJ2-5; D possibly corresponds to TRBD1 (6 bases). V was shortened by 3 bases and J by 3 bases, with 8 bases between the two germline ends. Germline V CDR1 and CDR2: SGHTA, FQGNSA. This CDR3 is built from 13 residues. CDR3: CASSFGQKETQYF. As DNA, the CDR3 is TGTGCCAGCAGCTTCGGACAGAAAGAGACCCAGTACTTC. Full variable domain (missing parts from reference TRBV7-2 and TRBJ2-5): GAGVSQSPSNKVTEKGKDVELRCDPISGHTALYWYRQSLGQGLEFLIYFQGNSAPDKSGLPSDRFSAERTGGSVSTLTIQRTQQEDSAVYLCASSFGQKETQYFGPGTRLLVL.

The chain couples TRBV5-5 to TRBJ2-5; TRBD1 might be the D (6 bases). Germline CDR1 is SGHKS and CDR2 is YYEKEE (reference sequence). Trimming took off 0 bases at V and 4 bases at J, with 16 bases between the two ends. This CDR3 has 16 amino acids. CDR3 in DNA: TGTGCCAGCAGCTTGGCCGTGGGGGCGTTTGGAGAGACCCAGTACTTC. Its translation is CASSLAVGAFGETQYF.

This chain joins TRBV28 and TRBJ2-1; D might be TRBD2 (5 bases). V lost 2 bases and J 7 bases, leaving 9 bases between the germline ends. The V gene's germline CDR1 is MDHEN and CDR2 SYDVKM. This CDR3 comprises 13 residues. The CDR3 loop is CASSLGLINEQFF. CDR3 sequence (DNA): TGTGCCAGCAGTTTAGGACTCATAAATGAGCAGTTCTTC.

This chain uses TRBV28 with TRBJ1-1; D might be TRBD1 (5 bases). CDR3 length: 15 residues. The germline V and J ends were trimmed by 5 bases and 1 base, with 14 bases remaining between them. Per germline, CDR1 MDHEN and CDR2 SYDVKM. Here the CDR3 reads CASSTPHGQNTEAFF. The CDR3 nucleotides are TGTGCCAGCAGTACCCCCCACGGACAGAACACTGAAGCTTTCTTT.

The chain links TRBV28 to TRBJ2-7; 10 bases match TRBD2. This CDR3 spans 15 amino acids. Germline-derived CDR1 and CDR2 are MDHEN and SYDVKM. V dropped 6 bases and J dropped 0; count of bases not matched to a gene: 5. This CDR3 is CASSIRTSGSYEQYF. CDR3 in DNA: TGTGCCAGCAGCATCAGGACTAGCGGCTCCTACGAGCAGTACTTC.

The CDR3, as DNA: TGTGCCAGCAGTCGCCCACAGGGAAACAATGAGCAGTTCTTC. The encoded protein is CASSRPQGNNEQFF. The V gene is TRBV28, the J gene TRBJ2-1; D may be TRBD1 (6 bases). The CDR3 runs to 14 residues. Germline V CDR1 and CDR2: MDHEN, SYDVKM. Trimming removed 5 bases at V and 5 bases at J, with 13 bases between.

The V gene is TRBV30, the J gene TRBJ2-7; 7 bases map to TRBD2. CDR3 length: 13 amino acids. J lost 3 bases, V lost 1 base, and 3 bases had no gene match. Germline values: CDR1 GTSNPN, CDR2 SVGIG (reference sequence). The CDR3 sequence is CAWSEGLSYEQYF. As DNA, the CDR3 is TGTGCCTGGAGTGAGGGACTAAGCTACGAGCAGTACTTC.

This chain joins TRBV6-1 and TRBJ2-3; TRBD2 aligns across 10 bases. CDR1 is MNHNS and CDR2 is SASEGT in the germline V gene. V lost 6 bases to trimming and J lost 0 bases; unmatched junction nucleotides: 3. This CDR3 spans 15 amino acids. Written as DNA, the CDR3 is TGTGCCAGCAGACAGACTAGCGGGAGCACAGATACGCAGTATTTT. It translates to CASRQTSGSTDTQYF.

The rearrangement uses TRBV5-1 and TRBJ2-3; the match to TRBD1 covers 7 bases. In germline, CDR1 is SGHRS, CDR2 YFSETQ. The CDR3 covers 15 residues. Losses at the gene ends were 4 bases for V and 2 bases for J; bases not matched to a gene: 7. CDR3 sequence reads: CASSDTGTVTDTQYF. In DNA form, the CDR3 reads TGCGCCAGCAGCGATACCGGGACAGTCACAGATACGCAGTATTTT.

This chain uses TRBV6-5 with TRBJ1-2; 7 bases match TRBD1. There are 15 residues in the CDR3. V lost 2 bases and J lost 7; bases outside the gene matches: 10. The germline V gene encodes CDR1 MNHEY and CDR2 SVGAGI. The CDR3 here is CASSYEGARSFGYTF. Here the CDR3 DNA reads TGTGCCAGCAGTTACGAGGGGGCGCGTTCTTTTGGCTACACCTTC.

The chain couples TRBV18 to TRBJ2-7; D may be TRBD2 (6 bases). The V end was cut by 3 bases, the J end by 2 bases, with 17 bases between. Germline V gene data show CDR1 as KGHSH and CDR2 as LQKENI. The CDR3 length is 16 residues. The CDR3 bases are TGTGCCAGCTCACCCCGGAGAGTAGCGGAGACCTACGAGCAGTACTTC. Residues: CASSPRRVAETYEQYF.

V is TRBV30 and J is TRBJ1-2; tentatively, D is TRBD1 (5 bases). Per the germline V gene, CDR1 is GTSNPN and CDR2 is SVGIG (reference sequence). CDR3 size: 16 residues. Trimming removed 2 bases from V and 3 bases from J, with 19 bases in between. DNA for the CDR3: TGTGCCTGGAGTCGAAAGAGTCAGGGATGGGACTATGGCTACACCTTC. Its protein is CAWSRKSQGWDYGYTF.

This clone has just one count. This CDR3 is CASSHPRGLTYEQYF. The CDR3 bases are TGTGCCAGCAGCCACCCCCGCGGACTGACCTACGAGCAGTACTTC. The J gene is TRBJ2-7, the V gene TRBV7-9; tentatively, D is TRBD2 (5 bases). The CDR3 consists of 15 residues. CDR1 is SEHNR, CDR2 FQNEAQ, per germline (reference sequence). V was clipped by 5 bases and J by 2 bases, with 16 bases between them.

The J gene is TRBJ1-2, the V gene TRBV20-1; tentative D call: TRBD1 (6 bases). CDR1 and CDR2 from the germline V gene are DFQATT and SNEGSKA (reference sequence). With 3 bases removed from V and 14 bases from J, the gap between germline ends came to 16 bases. The CDR3 is 11 amino acids. In DNA, the CDR3 is TGCAGTGCTAGGTCACGGGACATCACGACCTTC. It yields the protein CSARSRDITTF.

The chain couples TRBV5-1 to TRBJ1-4; TRBD1 is a possible D gene (6 bases). The V end was cut by 2 bases, the J end by 2 bases, with 10 bases between. CDR3 length: 15 residues. Germline CDR1 reads SGHRS; CDR2 reads YFSETQ. CDR3 nucleotide sequence: TGCGCCAGCAGCTTTGGGGGCGCTACTAATGAAAAACTGTTTTTT. This translates into CASSFGGATNEKLFF.

The V and J genes are TRBV5-5 and TRBJ2-7, with TRBD2 matching over 7 bases. Germline V lookup: CDR1 SGHKS, CDR2 YYEKEE (reference sequence). Trimming took 1 base from V and 9 from J; bases not matched to a gene: 4. The CDR3 length is 12 residues. The CDR3 reads CASSLLGEGQYF. DNA of the CDR3: TGTGCCAGCAGCTTGCTTGGGGAGGGGCAGTACTTC.

This sequence joins TRBV29-1 and TRBJ1-4; 7 nucleotides agree with TRBD1. V gave up 6 bases and J gave up 5 bases; unmatched junction bases: 12. Germline lookup yields CDR1 SQVTM and CDR2 ANQGSEA. This CDR3 region has 15 residues. CDR3: CSVGDQTGRNEKLFF. DNA for the CDR3: TGCAGCGTGGGTGACCAGACAGGGCGAAATGAAAAACTGTTTTTT.